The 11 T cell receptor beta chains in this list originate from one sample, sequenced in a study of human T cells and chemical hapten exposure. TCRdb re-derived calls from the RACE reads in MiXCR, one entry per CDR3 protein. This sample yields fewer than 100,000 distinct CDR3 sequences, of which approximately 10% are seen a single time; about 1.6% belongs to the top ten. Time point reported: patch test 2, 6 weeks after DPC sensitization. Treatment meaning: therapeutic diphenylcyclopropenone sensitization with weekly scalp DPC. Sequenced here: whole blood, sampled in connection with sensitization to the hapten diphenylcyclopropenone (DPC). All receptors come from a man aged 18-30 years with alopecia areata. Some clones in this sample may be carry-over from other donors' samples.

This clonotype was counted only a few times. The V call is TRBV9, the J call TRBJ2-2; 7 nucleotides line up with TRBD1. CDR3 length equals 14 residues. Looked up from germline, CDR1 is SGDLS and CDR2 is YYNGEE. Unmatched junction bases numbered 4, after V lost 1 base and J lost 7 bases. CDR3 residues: CASSVYRGDGELFF. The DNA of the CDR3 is TGTGCCAGCAGCGTATACAGGGGCGACGGGGAGCTGTTTTTT.

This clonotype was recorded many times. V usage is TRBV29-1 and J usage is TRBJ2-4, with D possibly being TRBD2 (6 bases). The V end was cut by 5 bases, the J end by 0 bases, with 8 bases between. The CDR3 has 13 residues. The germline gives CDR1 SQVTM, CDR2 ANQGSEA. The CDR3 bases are TGCAGCGTTCGGGGGATAGCCAAAAACATTCAGTACTTC. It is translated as CSVRGIAKNIQYF.

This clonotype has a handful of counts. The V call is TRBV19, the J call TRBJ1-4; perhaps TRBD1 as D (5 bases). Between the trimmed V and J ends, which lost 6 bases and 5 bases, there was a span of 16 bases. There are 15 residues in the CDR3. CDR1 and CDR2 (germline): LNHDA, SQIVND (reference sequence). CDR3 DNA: TGTGCCAGTAGGCGATGGACAAGCTACAATGAAAAACTGTTTTTT. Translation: CASRRWTSYNEKLFF. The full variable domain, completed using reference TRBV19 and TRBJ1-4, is DGGITQSPKYLFRKEGQNVTLSCEQNLNHDAMYWYRQDPGQGLRLIYYSQIVNDFQKGDIAEGYSVSREKKESFPLTVTSAQKNPTAFYLCASRRWTSYNEKLFFGSGTQLSVL.

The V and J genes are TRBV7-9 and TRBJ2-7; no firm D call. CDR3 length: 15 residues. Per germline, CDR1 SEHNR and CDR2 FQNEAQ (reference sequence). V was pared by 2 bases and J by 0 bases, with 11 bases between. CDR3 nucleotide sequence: TGTGCCAGCAGCTTAAGACCTCGGGCCTCCTACGAGCAGTACTTC. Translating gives CASSLRPRASYEQYF.

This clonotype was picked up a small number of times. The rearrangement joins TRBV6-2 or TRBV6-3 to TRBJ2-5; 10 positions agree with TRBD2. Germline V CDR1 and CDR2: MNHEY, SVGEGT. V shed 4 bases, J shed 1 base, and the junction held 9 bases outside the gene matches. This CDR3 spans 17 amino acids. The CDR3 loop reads CASSFRKLAGIQETQYF. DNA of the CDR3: TGTGCCAGCAGTTTCCGAAAACTAGCGGGGATCCAAGAGACCCAGTACTTC.

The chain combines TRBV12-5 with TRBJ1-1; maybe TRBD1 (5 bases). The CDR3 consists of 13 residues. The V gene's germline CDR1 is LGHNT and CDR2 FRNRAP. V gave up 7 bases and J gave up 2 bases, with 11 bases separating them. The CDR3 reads CASAQQDNTEAFF. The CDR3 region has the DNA TGTGCTAGTGCCCAACAGGATAACACTGAAGCTTTCTTT.

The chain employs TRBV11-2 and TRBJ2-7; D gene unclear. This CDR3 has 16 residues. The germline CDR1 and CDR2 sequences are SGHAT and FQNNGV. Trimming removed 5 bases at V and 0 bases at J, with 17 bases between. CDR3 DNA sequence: TGTGCCAGCAGCCCCCGTTCTTTGACCCTCTCCTACGAGCAGTACTTC. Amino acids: CASSPRSLTLSYEQYF.

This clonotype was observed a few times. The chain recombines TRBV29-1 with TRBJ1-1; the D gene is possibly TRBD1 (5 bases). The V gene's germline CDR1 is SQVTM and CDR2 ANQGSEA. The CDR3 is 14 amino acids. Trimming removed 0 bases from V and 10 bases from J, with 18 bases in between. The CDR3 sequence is CSVEDPYYEGRAFF. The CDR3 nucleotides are TGCAGCGTTGAAGATCCGTACTATGAGGGGAGAGCTTTCTTT.

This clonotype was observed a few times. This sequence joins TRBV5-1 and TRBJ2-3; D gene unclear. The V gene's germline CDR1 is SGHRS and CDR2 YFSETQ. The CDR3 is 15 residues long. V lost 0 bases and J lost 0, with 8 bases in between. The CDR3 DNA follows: TGCGCCAGCAGCTTGGGGGCTGCCAGCACAGATACGCAGTATTTT. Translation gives CASSLGAASTDTQYF.

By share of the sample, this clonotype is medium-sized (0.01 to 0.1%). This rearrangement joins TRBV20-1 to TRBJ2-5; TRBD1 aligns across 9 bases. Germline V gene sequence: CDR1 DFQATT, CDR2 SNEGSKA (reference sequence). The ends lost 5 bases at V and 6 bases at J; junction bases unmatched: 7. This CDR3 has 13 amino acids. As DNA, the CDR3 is TGCAGTGCTCTCCGGACAGGGGCGAAGACCCAGTACTTC. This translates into CSALRTGAKTQYF.

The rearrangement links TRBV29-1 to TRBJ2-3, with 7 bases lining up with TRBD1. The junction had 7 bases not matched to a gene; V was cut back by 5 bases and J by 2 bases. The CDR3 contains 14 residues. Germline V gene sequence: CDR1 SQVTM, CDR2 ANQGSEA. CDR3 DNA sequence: TGCAGCGTTCTGGACAGGACCCTCACAGATACGCAGTATTTT. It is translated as CSVLDRTLTDTQYF.